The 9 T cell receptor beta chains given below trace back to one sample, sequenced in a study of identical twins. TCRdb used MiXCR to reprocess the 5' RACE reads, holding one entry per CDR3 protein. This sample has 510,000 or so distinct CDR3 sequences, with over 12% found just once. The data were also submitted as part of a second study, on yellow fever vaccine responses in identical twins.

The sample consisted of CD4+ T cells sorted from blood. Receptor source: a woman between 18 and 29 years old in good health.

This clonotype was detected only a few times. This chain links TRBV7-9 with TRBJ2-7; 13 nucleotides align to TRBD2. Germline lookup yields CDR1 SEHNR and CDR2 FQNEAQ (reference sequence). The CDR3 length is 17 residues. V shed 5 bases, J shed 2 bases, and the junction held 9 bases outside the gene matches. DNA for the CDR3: TGTGCCAGCAGCAAAGGGACTAGCGGGATTATAACCTACGAGCAGTACGTC. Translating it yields CASSKGTSGIITYEQYV.

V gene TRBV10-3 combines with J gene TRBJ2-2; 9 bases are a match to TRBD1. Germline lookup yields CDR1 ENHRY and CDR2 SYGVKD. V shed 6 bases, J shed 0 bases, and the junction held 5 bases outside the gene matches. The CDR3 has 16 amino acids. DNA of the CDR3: TGTGCCATCAGCTTACAGGGGGCCGCGAACACCGGGGAGCTGTTTTTT. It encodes CAISLQGAANTGELFF.

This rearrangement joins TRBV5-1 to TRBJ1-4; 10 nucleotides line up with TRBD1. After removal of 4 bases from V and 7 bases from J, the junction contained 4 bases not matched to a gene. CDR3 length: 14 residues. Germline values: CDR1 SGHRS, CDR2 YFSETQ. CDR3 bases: TGCGCCAGCAGCAGCGGGACAGGGGTTGAAAAACTGTTTTTT. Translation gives CASSSGTGVEKLFF.

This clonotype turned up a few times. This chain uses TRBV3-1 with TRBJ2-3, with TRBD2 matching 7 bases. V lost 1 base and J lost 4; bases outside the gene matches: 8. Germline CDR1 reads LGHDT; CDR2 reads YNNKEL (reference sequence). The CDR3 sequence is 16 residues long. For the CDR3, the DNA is TGTGCCAGCAGCCAAGTAGGGGCTAGCGGATCAGATACGCAGTATTTT. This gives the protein CASSQVGASGSDTQYF.

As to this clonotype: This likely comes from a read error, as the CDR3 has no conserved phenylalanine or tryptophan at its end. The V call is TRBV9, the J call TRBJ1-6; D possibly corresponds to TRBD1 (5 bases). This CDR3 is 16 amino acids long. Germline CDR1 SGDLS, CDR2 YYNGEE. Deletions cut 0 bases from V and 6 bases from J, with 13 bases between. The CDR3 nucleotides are TGTGCCAGCAGCGTAGCTACGAGCGGGGGTAATTCACCCCTCCACTTG. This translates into CASSVATSGGNSPLHL.

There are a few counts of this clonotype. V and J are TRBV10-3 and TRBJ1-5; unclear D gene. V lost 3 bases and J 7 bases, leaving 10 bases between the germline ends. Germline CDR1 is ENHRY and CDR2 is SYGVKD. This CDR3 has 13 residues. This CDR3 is CAISDIDGQPQHF. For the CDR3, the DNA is TGTGCCATCAGTGATATTGACGGGCAGCCCCAGCATTTT.

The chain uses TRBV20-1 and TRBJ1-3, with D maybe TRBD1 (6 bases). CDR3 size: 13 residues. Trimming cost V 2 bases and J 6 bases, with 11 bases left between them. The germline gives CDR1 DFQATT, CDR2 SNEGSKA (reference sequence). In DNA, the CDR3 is TGCAGTGCTAGAAAGGACAGCTCAAACACCATATATTTT. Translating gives CSARKDSSNTIYF.

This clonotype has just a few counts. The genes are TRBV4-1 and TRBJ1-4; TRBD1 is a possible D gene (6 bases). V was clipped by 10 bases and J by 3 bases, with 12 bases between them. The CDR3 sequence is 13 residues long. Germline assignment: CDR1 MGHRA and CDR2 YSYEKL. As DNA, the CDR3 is TGCGCCACCCGGGACACTGCTAATGAAAAACTGTTTTTT. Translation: CATRDTANEKLFF.

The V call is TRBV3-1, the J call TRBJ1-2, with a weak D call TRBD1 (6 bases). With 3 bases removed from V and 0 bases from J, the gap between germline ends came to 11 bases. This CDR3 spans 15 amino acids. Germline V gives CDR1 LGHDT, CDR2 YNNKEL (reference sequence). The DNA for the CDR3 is TGTGCCAGCAGCCAGAAACAGGGAGCTAACTATGGCTACACCTTC. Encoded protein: CASSQKQGANYGYTF.